A selection of T cell receptor beta chains follows, all from one sample in a study of regulatory T cells in long-lasting Graves disease. MiXCR, applied by TCRdb to the multiplex PCR reads, yields one record per CDR3 protein. The data show fewer than 550,000 distinct CDR3 sequences, 16% seen once. The sample was also linked to a second study, of T cells in Graves' hyperthyroidism and ophthalmopathy.

The sequencing here drew on peripheral blood mononuclear cells (PBMCs), taken at new diagnosis, from a patient treated with antithyroid drugs. These receptors originate from a woman aged 18-29 years with Graves disease. Each CDR3 is given with its conserved first and last residue. The order of the fields is V gene, D gene, clone size, J gene, CDR3 DNA, CDR3 protein. A D gene is named only where the DNA matches it firmly. The size entry is marked missing in some rows and otherwise reads once, few, many or a size class.

TRBV6-2/TRBV6-3	TRBD2	-	TRBJ2-7	TGTGCCAGCAGTCCCCGACTAGCGGGAGTTCCCTACGAGCAGTACTTC	CASSPRLAGVPYEQYF
TRBV7-3	-	few	TRBJ2-2	TGTGCCAGCAGCTTAATGGCGACAGGCCCGAACACCAGGGAGCTGTTTTTT	CASSLMATGPNTRELFF
TRBV4-2	TRBD2	many	TRBJ2-1	TGTGCCAGCAGCCAAGACGGCGGGGGACCTTACAATGAGCAGTTCTTC	CASSQDGGGPYNEQFF
TRBV20-1	-	-	TRBJ2-1	TGCAGTGCTAGAGATCGGGGGAAGCAGTTCTTC	CSARDRGKQFF
TRBV27	TRBD2	many	TRBJ2-1	TGTGCCAGCAGTTTAAATAGCGGGAGCTCCTACAATGAGCAGTTCTTC	CASSLNSGSSYNEQFF
TRBV30	-	many	TRBJ2-1	TGTGCCTGGAGGGTTGGACTTGGGGATGAGCAGTTCTTC	CAWRVGLGDEQFF
TRBV7-2	-	many	TRBJ1-2	TGTGCCAGCAGCTTAAATACCCGGGGGAGCTATGGCTACACCTTC	CASSLNTRGSYGYTF
TRBV11-2	TRBD2	many	TRBJ2-1	TGTGCCAGCAGCTTAGGAGGGGTGGGAGGGGTGAATGAGCAGTTCTTC	CASSLGGVGGVNEQFF
TRBV4-3	-	few	TRBJ1-2	TGCGCCAGCAGCCAAGTAACCGGAGCCTTAAACTATGGCTACACCTTC	CASSQVTGALNYGYTF
TRBV12-3/TRBV12-4	-	many	TRBJ2-7	TGTGCCAGCAGTTTAGAAGGGACAACCTACGAGCAGTACTTC	CASSLEGTTYEQYF
TRBV3-1	-	many	TRBJ2-3	TGTGCCAGCAGCCGCACGGCGGGGCAGGGGGCAGATACGCAGTATTTT	CASSRTAGQGADTQYF
TRBV12-3/TRBV12-4	-	many	TRBJ2-1	TGTGCCAGCAGCCTACGCCTGACTAGTCCCTACAATGAGCAGTTCTTC	CASSLRLTSPYNEQFF